One sample yielded the 18 T cell receptor beta chains listed below, sequenced in a study of identical twins. In TCRdb, the 5' RACE reads were re-called with MiXCR into one record per CDR3 protein. Of about 490,000 distinct CDR3 sequences detected, 13% to 15% appear once; the ten largest clones hold about 0.4%. These data also formed part of another study, on yellow fever vaccine responses in identical twins.

The sequencing input was CD4+ T cells sorted from blood. These receptor sequences come from a woman between 18 and 29 years old in good health.

The gene calls are TRBV20-1 and TRBJ1-2; D remains unclear. The germline V gene encodes CDR1 DFQATT and CDR2 SNEGSKA (reference sequence). The ends were cut back, 1 base at V and 10 bases at J, with 16 bases in the middle. This CDR3 is built from 13 residues. CDR3 residues: CSARAPSSGNYTF. In nucleotides, the CDR3 is TGCAGTGCTAGAGCTCCGAGCTCTGGAAACTACACCTTC.

The chain is built from TRBV24-1 and TRBJ2-3; possibly TRBD2 for D (5 bases). V was pared by 2 bases and J by 3 bases, with 11 bases between. Per the germline V gene, CDR1 is KGHDR and CDR2 is SFDVKD. The CDR3 covers 15 residues. The CDR3 loop reads CATSDSKDSTDTQYF. The CDR3 DNA is TGTGCCACCAGTGATTCGAAGGACTCAACAGATACGCAGTATTTT.

Ten or more counts support this clonotype. The chain carries TRBV7-3 and TRBJ1-1; 12 bases map to TRBD1. The J segment lost 11 bases and the V segment lost 1 base, leaving 8 bases of the junction unmatched. CDR3 length: 15 residues. The germline V gene encodes CDR1 SGHTA and CDR2 FQGTGA. The CDR3 coding sequence is TGTGCCAGCAGCTTAAATCCGGGACAGGGGGCGGCGGCTTTCTTT. Its translation: CASSLNPGQGAAAFF.

This clonotype was observed a handful of times. The chain combines TRBV7-2 with TRBJ2-7; 10 bases are shared with TRBD2. V dropped 2 bases and J dropped 9; count of bases not matched to a gene: 10. The length of the CDR3 is 15 residues. Germline CDR1 SGHTA, CDR2 FQGNSA. The CDR3 region is CASSLTSGMPTGQYF. CDR3 in DNA: TGTGCCAGCAGCTTAACTAGCGGGATGCCTACGGGGCAGTACTTC.

This clonotype came up a few times. V and J are TRBV24-1 and TRBJ2-5; 8 bases match TRBD1. V gave up 5 bases and J gave up 5 bases; unmatched junction bases: 9. The CDR3 runs 15 residues. CDR1 and CDR2 (germline): KGHDR, SFDVKD. The CDR3 reads CATSGRRGRLETQYF. In nucleotides, the CDR3 is TGTGCCACCAGTGGCCGCAGGGGGCGATTGGAGACCCAGTACTTC.

This clonotype was seen at least ten times. The junction differs from germline at one of its ends, possibly a read error. The chain has TRBV5-1 and TRBJ2-3; D unresolved. CDR3 length: 13 amino acids. Germline-derived CDR1 and CDR2 are SGHRS and YFSETQ. In DNA form, the CDR3 reads TGTGCCAGCAGTTTACTCAGCACAGATACGCAGTATTTT. Translated: CASSLLSTDTQYF.

The chain recombines TRBV9 with TRBJ2-2; D assignment may be TRBD1 or TRBD2 (5 bases each). V lost 3 bases, J lost 7 bases, and 16 bases lay in between. Germline assignment: CDR1 SGDLS and CDR2 YYNGEE. The CDR3 loop spans 15 amino acids. The CDR3 spells CASSGPPGRGGELFF. The CDR3 nucleotides are TGTGCCAGCAGCGGACCCCCGGGGCGAGGCGGGGAGCTGTTTTTT.

This clonotype was detected many times. The chain combines TRBV24-1 with TRBJ2-1; D remains ambiguous. CDR3 length: 13 residues. Trimming took 3 bases from V and 11 from J, leaving 13 bases between them. CDR1 KGHDR and CDR2 SFDVKD come from the germline V gene. CDR3 nucleotides: TGTGCCACCAGTGATCCACCCGGCGATAAGCAGTTCTTC. Protein: CATSDPPGDKQFF.

At least ten counts were recorded for this clonotype. The V call is TRBV5-1, the J call TRBJ1-1; no definite D call. Germline loops: CDR1 SGHRS, CDR2 YFSETQ. V lost 1 base and J lost 8, with 12 bases in between. The CDR3 is made up of 13 amino acids. The CDR3 here is CASSLTDSAEAFF. CDR3 DNA: TGCGCCAGCAGCTTGACAGATTCGGCCGAAGCTTTCTTT. Based on the CDR3 plus reference TRBV5-1 and TRBJ1-1, the full variable domain is KAGVTQTPRYLIKTRGQQVTLSCSPISGHRSVSWYQQTPGQGLQFLFEYFSETQRNKGNFPGRFSGRQFSNSRSEMNVSTLELGDSALYLCASSLTDSAEAFFGQGTRLTVV.

V usage is TRBV20-1 and J usage is TRBJ2-1, with a possible D match to TRBD2 (5 bases). V lost 3 bases, J lost 8 bases, and 5 bases lay in between. The CDR3 runs 10 residues. Germline lookup yields CDR1 DFQATT and CDR2 SNEGSKA (reference sequence). The CDR3 DNA reads TGCAGTGCTAGTAGCGATGAGCAGTTCTTC. As protein: CSASSDEQFF.

This clonotype was counted only a few times. The chain combines TRBV24-1 with TRBJ2-1; a weak D match, TRBD2 (6 bases). V was clipped by 4 bases and J by 5 bases, with 14 bases between them. Germline CDR1 and CDR2: KGHDR and SFDVKD. This CDR3 has 15 amino acids. CDR3 DNA: TGTGCCACCAGTGACGCCGGGACTGGAGACAATGAGCAGTTCTTC. Protein product: CATSDAGTGDNEQFF.

This clonotype was recorded a few times. The chain couples TRBV27 to TRBJ2-5; TRBD2 might be the D (7 bases). The CDR3 runs 15 residues. V lost 3 bases and J 5 bases, leaving 16 bases between the germline ends. CDR1 and CDR2 from the germline V gene are MNHEY and SMNVEV (reference sequence). The CDR3 DNA reads as TGTGCCAGCAGTTTGAGGGGGGGGGATTGGGAGACCCAGTACTTC. It encodes CASSLRGGDWETQYF.

The V call is TRBV10-3, the J call TRBJ2-2; D not resolved. The CDR3 has 13 residues. CDR1 is ENHRY, CDR2 SYGVKD, per germline. V lost 3 bases to trimming and J lost 6 bases, with 8 bases between them. The CDR3 spells CAISDLMPGELFF. The CDR3 DNA is TGTGCCATCAGTGATTTAATGCCCGGGGAGCTGTTTTTT.

This clonotype was recorded a few times. The DNA for the CDR3 is TGCAGTGCTAGAGATCCGGGGCGGACGGCCTACAATGAGCAGTTCTTC. Amino acid sequence: CSARDPGRTAYNEQFF. The chain is built from TRBV20-1 and TRBJ2-1, with D perhaps TRBD1 or TRBD2 (5 bases each). The CDR3 covers 16 residues. The ends were cut back, 0 bases at V and 2 bases at J, with 14 bases in the middle. Looked up from germline, CDR1 is DFQATT and CDR2 is SNEGSKA (reference sequence).

V usage is TRBV24-1 and J usage is TRBJ2-3; tentative D call: TRBD1 (6 bases). In germline, CDR1 is KGHDR, CDR2 SFDVKD. The ends were cut back, 6 bases at V and 6 bases at J, with 15 bases in the middle. The CDR3 covers 14 residues. CDR3 bases: TGTGCCACCAGTAAAAGGACAGACACGGATACGCAGTATTTT. Its translation: CATSKRTDTDTQYF.

V and J are TRBV20-1 and TRBJ2-1; D is undetermined. The germline gives CDR1 DFQATT, CDR2 SNEGSKA (reference sequence). Trimming took 6 bases from V and 9 from J, leaving 15 bases between them. CDR3 length: 12 amino acids. The CDR3 region has the DNA TGCAGTGCCACTAAAGGGATTGGTGAGCAGTTCTTC. It encodes CSATKGIGEQFF.

This clonotype turned up a few times. The chain links TRBV2 to TRBJ2-1; 7 positions match TRBD1. The CDR3 loop spans 21 amino acids. The germline gives CDR1 SNHLY, CDR2 FYNNEI. V trimming: 4 bases; J trimming: 0 bases; junction bases outside the gene matches: 21. As DNA, the CDR3 is TGTGCCAGCAGTGTAGATACAGGGGACACTCCATTTAGAACCTCCTACAATGAGCAGTTCTTC. The encoded protein is CASSVDTGDTPFRTSYNEQFF.

The gene calls are TRBV7-8 and TRBJ2-7, with D perhaps matching TRBD1 (5 bases). CDR3 length: 15 amino acids. V gave up 1 base and J gave up 2 bases, with 12 bases separating them. The V gene's germline CDR1 is SGHVS and CDR2 FQNEAQ. DNA of the CDR3: TGTGCCAGCAGCTTAGTTCCGACAGCCGCCTACGAGCAGTACGTC. This codes for CASSLVPTAAYEQYV.